What follows are 22 T cell receptor beta chains derived from one specimen sequenced in a study of blood T cell repertoires in COVID-19. Profiled with immunoSEQ multiplex PCR; TCRdb holds only in-frame clones, not every one. The sample contains around 47,000 clones, roughly 91% of which appear only once. Specimen: peripheral blood. The receptors originated from a middle-aged man with active COVID-19.

This clone is medium-sized in the sample. V and J are TRBV2 and TRBJ2-7; possible D gene TRBD2, 5 bases. Trimming pared 7 bases from V and 2 bases from J, leaving 9 bases between. The CDR3 runs 12 residues. CDR1 is SNHLY, CDR2 FYNNEI, per germline. The CDR3 nucleotides read TGTGCCAGCACGAGGGCCGCCTACGAGCAGTACTTC. Its translation is CASTRAAYEQYF.

This sequence joins TRBV11-3 and TRBJ1-1; D gene unclear. This CDR3 contains 14 residues. Trimming cost V 2 bases and J 0 bases, with 7 bases left between them. CDR1 is SGHNT, CDR2 YENEEA, per germline. For the CDR3, the DNA is TGTGCCAGCAGCTTAAACAGCATGAACACTGAAGCTTTCTTT. It codes for CASSLNSMNTEAFF.

The genes are TRBV5-1 and TRBJ2-2; 8 positions match TRBD2. This CDR3 region has 17 residues. Germline CDR1 is SGHRS and CDR2 is YFSETQ. Germline trimming cut 1 base from V and 4 bases from J; bases unmatched to any gene: 9. In DNA form, the CDR3 reads TGCGCCAGCAGCTTGACCCGGGGGGGCCTGAGCACCGGGGAGCTGTTTTTT. This encodes CASSLTRGGLSTGELFF.

The genes are TRBV19 and TRBJ2-5, with D tentatively TRBD2 (6 bases). V was cut by 5 bases and J by 5 bases, with 9 bases left in between. The CDR3 is 12 amino acids. Germline CDR1 LNHDA, CDR2 SQIVND (reference sequence). CDR3: CASSLSGETQYF. CDR3 bases: TGTGCCAGTAGTCTCAGCGGGGAGACCCAGTACTTC.

The chain links TRBV6-6 to TRBJ1-5, with a weak D call TRBD1 (6 bases). Germline V lookup: CDR1 MNHNY, CDR2 SVGAGI (reference sequence). Trimming took 2 bases from V and 9 from J, leaving 17 bases between them. The CDR3 loop spans 15 amino acids. CDR3 bases: TGTGCCAGCAGTTACGTGGGGGGGCGGTCGGGGCCCCAGCATTTT. Protein sequence: CASSYVGGRSGPQHF.

This clone has just one count. V and J are TRBV19 and TRBJ2-1; D is undetermined. Germline loops: CDR1 LNHDA, CDR2 SQIVND (reference sequence). Trimming shortened V by 4 bases and J by 2 bases, and 3 bases separated the two germline ends. The CDR3 is made up of 12 amino acids. The CDR3 reads CASSTTYNEQFF. The CDR3 coding sequence is TGTGCCAGTAGTACTACCTACAATGAGCAGTTCTTC.

The chain combines TRBV24-1 with TRBJ1-4; 9 bases agree with TRBD1. CDR1 and CDR2 from the germline V gene are KGHDR and SFDVKD. V dropped 5 bases and J dropped 6; count of bases not matched to a gene: 6. CDR3 length equals 15 residues. CDR3 DNA sequence: TGTGCCACCAGTGCCCCGACAGGGGGAGATGAAAAACTGTTTTTT. It specifies CATSAPTGGDEKLFF.

This rearrangement joins TRBV14 to TRBJ2-1, with TRBD2 matching over 7 bases. CDR1 SGHDN and CDR2 FVKESK come from the germline V gene. The junction had 16 bases not matched to a gene; V was cut back by 0 bases and J by 8 bases. The length of the CDR3 is 18 residues. The CDR3 DNA follows: TGTGCCAGCAGCCAAGACCTCGGGAGACTAGCACGGTGGGATGAGCAGTTCTTC. Residues: CASSQDLGRLARWDEQFF.

Note on this clone: Within the sample, other DNA sequences also encode this same CDR3. The J gene is TRBJ2-7, the V gene TRBV7-9; D is unresolved. Per germline, CDR1 SEHNR and CDR2 FQNEAQ (reference sequence). This CDR3 comprises 12 residues. Deletions cut 1 base from V and 3 bases from J, with 4 bases between. CDR3 nucleotide sequence: TGTGCCAGCAGCTTAGTCGGCTACGAGCAGTACTTC. Its translation is CASSLVGYEQYF.

The chain links TRBV6-6 to TRBJ2-6; tentative D call: TRBD2 (5 bases). Germline loops: CDR1 MNHNY, CDR2 SVGAGI (reference sequence). Deletions cut 2 bases from V and 2 bases from J, with 7 bases between. The CDR3 spans 15 residues. The CDR3 loop reads CASSYPSTGANVLTF. As DNA, the CDR3 is TGTGCCAGCAGTTACCCTAGCACTGGGGCCAACGTCCTGACTTTC.

The V gene is TRBV30, the J gene TRBJ2-2; 11 bases are a match to TRBD2. The CDR3 loop spans 17 amino acids. In germline, CDR1 is GTSNPN, CDR2 SVGIG (reference sequence). The ends lost 3 bases at V and 0 bases at J; junction bases unmatched: 6. The CDR3: CAWSAWTSGSNTGELFF. The CDR3 coding sequence is TGTGCCTGGAGCGCCTGGACTAGCGGGTCGAACACCGGGGAGCTGTTTTTT.

This chain links TRBV12-5 with TRBJ1-3; 9 positions agree with TRBD1. The CDR3 extends over 19 amino acids. The germline gives CDR1 LGHNT, CDR2 FRNRAP. V lost 0 bases and J lost 0; bases outside the gene matches: 9. The CDR3 region is CASGLVTMGQGGSGNTIYF. CDR3 in DNA: TGTGCTAGTGGTTTGGTAACCATGGGACAGGGAGGCTCTGGAAACACCATATATTTT.

The rearrangement joins TRBV19 to TRBJ1-1; 8 bases map to TRBD1. This CDR3 is 14 amino acids long. Germline CDR1 is LNHDA and CDR2 is SQIVND (reference sequence). With 11 bases clipped from V and 2 bases from J, the junction kept 10 bases outside the gene matches. DNA of the CDR3: TGTGCCTGCGACGACAGGGGACGAAACACTGAAGCTTTCTTT. Its translation: CACDDRGRNTEAFF.

The chain uses TRBV24-1 and TRBJ2-2; 8 bases fit TRBD1. This CDR3 comprises 19 residues. Unmatched junction bases numbered 13, after V lost 4 bases and J lost 1 base. Looked up from germline, CDR1 is KGHDR and CDR2 is SFDVKD. The CDR3 loop is CATSEVIWTGRWNTGELFF. The CDR3 DNA reads TGTGCCACCAGTGAAGTAATCTGGACAGGGAGATGGAACACCGGGGAGCTGTTTTTT.

This rearrangement joins TRBV4-1 to TRBJ1-2, with 8 bases that match TRBD1. This CDR3 comprises 15 residues. Germline V gene sequence: CDR1 MGHRA, CDR2 YSYEKL. J gave up 0 bases and V 6 bases, and 6 bases lay outside the gene matches. Here the CDR3 DNA reads TGCGCCAGCAGAGGACAGGGAGAAGCTAACTATGGCTACACCTTC. This translates into CASRGQGEANYGYTF.

This chain uses TRBV3-1 (or the pseudogene TRBV3-2) with TRBJ1-4; 7 bases match TRBD1. CDR1 and CDR2 from the germline V gene are LGHDT and YNNKEL (reference sequence). The CDR3 consists of 14 residues. V trimming: 11 bases; J trimming: 7 bases; junction bases outside the gene matches: 13. The CDR3 DNA reads TGTGCCTCGGGACAGTTTGTCCCCGTTGAAAAACTGTTTTTT. Amino acids: CASGQFVPVEKLFF.

The chain recombines TRBV11-2 with TRBJ2-3; D gene ambiguous. CDR3 length: 14 residues. V dropped 0 bases and J dropped 0 bases, with 4 bases sitting between them. Germline CDR1 and CDR2: SGHAT and FQNNGV. The CDR3 DNA follows: TGTGCCAGCAGCTTAGATCATAGCACAGATACGCAGTATTTT. This encodes CASSLDHSTDTQYF.

The chain links TRBV19 to TRBJ2-5; TRBD1 matches at 8 bases. CDR3 length: 13 residues. CDR1 and CDR2 (germline): LNHDA, SQIVND (reference sequence). V lost 4 bases and J lost 5; bases outside the gene matches: 3. This CDR3 is CASSKAGGETQYF. As DNA, the CDR3 is TGTGCCAGTAGTAAGGCAGGGGGCGAGACCCAGTACTTC.

The chain recombines TRBV21-1 with TRBJ1-1; the table names TRBD1, a call not compared with the DNA. TRBV21-1 is listed as a pseudogene. CDR3 length equals 15 residues. CDR3 nucleotide sequence: TGTGCCAGCAGCAAACTACGGGACAGGGTCACTGAAGCTTTCTTT. It translates to CASSKLRDRVTEAFF.

The V and J genes are TRBV13 and TRBJ1-1; perhaps TRBD1 as D (6 bases). The CDR3 runs 14 residues. With 4 bases removed from V and 4 bases from J, the gap between germline ends came to 13 bases. Germline V lookup: CDR1 PRHDT, CDR2 FYEKMQ (reference sequence). The CDR3 loop is CASSSQGLGTEAFF. CDR3 coding DNA: TGTGCCAGCAGCTCGCAGGGGTTGGGCACTGAAGCTTTCTTT.

This chain joins TRBV6-5 and TRBJ2-5; 11 bases line up with TRBD2. CDR1 MNHEY and CDR2 SVGAGI come from the germline V gene. The CDR3 extends over 14 amino acids. V was clipped by 11 bases and J by 1 base; unmatched bases: 6. CDR3 sequence (DNA): TGTGCCGGGCGACTAGCGGGATCCCAAGAGACCCAGTACTTC. Amino acid sequence: CAGRLAGSQETQYF.

The rearrangement links TRBV10-3 to TRBJ2-7; 7 nucleotides agree with TRBD1. Germline trimming cut 6 bases from V and 7 bases from J; bases unmatched to any gene: 9. CDR1 ENHRY and CDR2 SYGVKD come from the germline V gene. This CDR3 is 13 amino acids long. CDR3 sequence: CAISPGQSGEQYF. The DNA for the CDR3 is TGTGCCATCAGCCCGGGACAGTCCGGAGAGCAGTACTTC.